This section outlines one TCR beta chain sequence together with its context. The antigen is unknown. Sequence data for DNA of cultured CD4+ T cells were generated by the Oncomine TCR Beta short-read assay. Each CDR3 protein is one row after TCRdb ran MiXCR on the PCR reads. The table includes approximately 13,000 distinct CDR3 sequences, around 40% detected once. The CDR3 has 13 amino acids. These data are taken from a study of vaccination and CD4 T cells after COVID-19. Treatment: approximately nine-day PBMC culture with coronavirus spike peptide pools or control peptides (ViraFEST assay). The source of this sequence is a human donor who had recovered from COVID-19. The chain couples TRBV21-1 to TRBJ2-2. TRBV21-1 is reported as a pseudogene. The starting material was CD4+ T cells from blood, cultured in vitro, obtained before SARS-CoV-2 vaccination. In DNA, the CDR3 is TGTGCCAGCGCCTGGGATACCACCGGGGAGCTGTTTTTT. Translated: CASAWDTTGELFF.